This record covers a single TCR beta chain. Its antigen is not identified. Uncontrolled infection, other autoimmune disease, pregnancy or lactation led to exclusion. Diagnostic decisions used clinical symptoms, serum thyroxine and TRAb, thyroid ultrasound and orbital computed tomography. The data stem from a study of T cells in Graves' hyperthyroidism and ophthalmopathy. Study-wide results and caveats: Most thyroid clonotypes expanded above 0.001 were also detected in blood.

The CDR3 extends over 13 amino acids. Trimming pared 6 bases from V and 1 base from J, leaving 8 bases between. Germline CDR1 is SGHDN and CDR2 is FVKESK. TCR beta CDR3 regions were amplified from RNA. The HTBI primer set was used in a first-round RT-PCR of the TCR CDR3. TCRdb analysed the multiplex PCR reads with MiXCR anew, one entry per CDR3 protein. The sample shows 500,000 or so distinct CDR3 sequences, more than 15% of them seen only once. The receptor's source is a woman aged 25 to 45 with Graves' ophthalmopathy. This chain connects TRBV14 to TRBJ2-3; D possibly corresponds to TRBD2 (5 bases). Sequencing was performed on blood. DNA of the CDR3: TGTGCCAGCAGATTACTAGGCACAGATACGCAGTATTTT. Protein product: CASRLLGTDTQYF.